The 2 T cell receptor beta chains reported below all come from one sample, sequenced in a study of CD8 T cells in ankylosing spondylitis. In TCRdb, the 5' RACE reads were re-called with MiXCR into one record per CDR3 protein. The data hold roughly 200,000 distinct CDR3 sequences, with roughly 25% observed a single time. The sample was blood, either unsorted or a sorted T cell fraction (not recorded which). These receptors were taken from a male donor with ankylosing spondylitis or in good health (not recorded which).

This clonotype was picked up many times. This chain joins TRBV9 and TRBJ2-1, with D possibly TRBD2 on 6 matching bases. CDR3 length equals 16 residues. CDR1 is SGDLS and CDR2 is YYNGEE in the germline V gene. The V end was cut by 0 bases, the J end by 3 bases, with 13 bases between. CDR3 in DNA: TGTGCCAGCAGCGTAGCTGGTGGACTAAACTACAATGAGCAGTTCTTC. Encoded protein: CASSVAGGLNYNEQFF.

This clonotype was seen more than once but under ten times. The chain has TRBV20-1 and TRBJ2-1; D unclear. V lost 6 bases and J 6 bases, leaving 3 bases between the germline ends. Germline V gene data show CDR1 as DFQATT and CDR2 as SNEGSKA (reference sequence). This CDR3 is 9 amino acids long. The CDR3 DNA follows: TGCAGTGCCCGCAATGAGCAGTTCTTC. Its translation is CSARNEQFF.